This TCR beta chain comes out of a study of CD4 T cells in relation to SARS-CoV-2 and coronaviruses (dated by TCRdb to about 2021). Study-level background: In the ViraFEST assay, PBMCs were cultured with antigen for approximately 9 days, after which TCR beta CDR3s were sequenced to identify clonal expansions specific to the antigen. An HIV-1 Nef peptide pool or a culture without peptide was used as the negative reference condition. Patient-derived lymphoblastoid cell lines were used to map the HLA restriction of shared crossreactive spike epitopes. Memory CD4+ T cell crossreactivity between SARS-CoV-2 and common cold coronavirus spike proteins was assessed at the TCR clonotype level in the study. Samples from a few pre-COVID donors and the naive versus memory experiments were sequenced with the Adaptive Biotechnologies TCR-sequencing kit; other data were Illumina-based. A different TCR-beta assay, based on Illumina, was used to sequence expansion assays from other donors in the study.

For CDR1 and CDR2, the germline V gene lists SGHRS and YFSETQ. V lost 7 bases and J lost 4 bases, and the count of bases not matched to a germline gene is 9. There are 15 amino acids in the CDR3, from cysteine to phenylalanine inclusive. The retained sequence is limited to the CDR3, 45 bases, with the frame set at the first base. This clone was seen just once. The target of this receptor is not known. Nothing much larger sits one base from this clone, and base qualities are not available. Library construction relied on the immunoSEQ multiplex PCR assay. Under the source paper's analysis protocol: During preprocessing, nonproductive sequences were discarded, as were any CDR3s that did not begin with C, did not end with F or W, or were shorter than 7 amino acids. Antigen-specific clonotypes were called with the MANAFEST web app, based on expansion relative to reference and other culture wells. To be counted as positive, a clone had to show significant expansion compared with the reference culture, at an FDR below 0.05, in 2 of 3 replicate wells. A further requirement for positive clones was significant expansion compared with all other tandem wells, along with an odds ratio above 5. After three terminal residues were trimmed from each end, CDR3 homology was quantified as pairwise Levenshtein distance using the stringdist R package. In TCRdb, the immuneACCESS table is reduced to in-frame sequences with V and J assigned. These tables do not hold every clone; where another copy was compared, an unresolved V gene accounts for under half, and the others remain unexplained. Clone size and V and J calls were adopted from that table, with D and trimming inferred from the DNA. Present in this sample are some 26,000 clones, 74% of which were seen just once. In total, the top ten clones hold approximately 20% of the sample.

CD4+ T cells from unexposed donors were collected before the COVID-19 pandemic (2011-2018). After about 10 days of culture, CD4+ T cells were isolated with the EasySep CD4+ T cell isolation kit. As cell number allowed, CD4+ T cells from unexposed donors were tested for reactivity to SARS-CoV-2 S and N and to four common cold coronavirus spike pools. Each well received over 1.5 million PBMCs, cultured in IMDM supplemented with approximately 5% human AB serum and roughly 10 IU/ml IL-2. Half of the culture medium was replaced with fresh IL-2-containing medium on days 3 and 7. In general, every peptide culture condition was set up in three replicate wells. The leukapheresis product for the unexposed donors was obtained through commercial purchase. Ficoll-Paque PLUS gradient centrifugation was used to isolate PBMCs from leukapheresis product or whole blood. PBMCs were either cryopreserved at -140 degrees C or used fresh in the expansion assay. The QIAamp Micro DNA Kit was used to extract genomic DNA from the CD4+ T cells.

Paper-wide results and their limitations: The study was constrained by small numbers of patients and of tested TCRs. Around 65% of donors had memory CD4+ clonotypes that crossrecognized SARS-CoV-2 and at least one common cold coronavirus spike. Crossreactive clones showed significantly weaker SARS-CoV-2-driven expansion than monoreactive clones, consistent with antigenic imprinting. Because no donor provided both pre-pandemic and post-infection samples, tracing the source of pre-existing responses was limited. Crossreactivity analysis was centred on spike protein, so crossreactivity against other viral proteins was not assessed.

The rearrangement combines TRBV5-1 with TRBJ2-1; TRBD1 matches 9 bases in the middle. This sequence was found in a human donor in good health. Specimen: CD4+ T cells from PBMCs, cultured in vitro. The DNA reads TGCGCCAGCTCTCCCGGGACAGGGTCTTACAATGAGCAGTTCTTC. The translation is CASSPGTGSYNEQFF.